This TCR beta chain comes out of a study of T cell responses to AZD1222 COVID-19 vaccine. General observations from the study: There were mostly white British donors and more females than males, and clonal diversity was possibly underestimated. Only after the peak T cell response were repertoires sampled. Seropositive at baseline were only six AZD1222 recipients.

As concerns this clone: Its antigen is not known.

Repertoires were generated with immunoSEQ multiplex PCR, while TCRdb's copy carries only in-frame clones and drops some. The sample holds approximately 120,000 clones, around 87% seen once. Second-dose timings of about 4 or about 12 weeks were pooled. V was pared by 5 bases and J by 0 bases, with 13 bases of the junction left unmatched. This CDR3 is built from 18 residues. Germline-derived CDR1 and CDR2 are KGHSH and LQKENI. The chain couples TRBV18 to TRBJ1-2; 9 bases map to TRBD1. This specimen consisted of peripheral blood, obtained 28 days after the second AZD1222 dose. The receptor comes from an adult who received the AZD1222 COVID-19 vaccine. The CDR3 DNA reads as TGTGCCAGCTCAGACACCGGGACAGGGCAACCCACTAACTATGGCTACACCTTC. This sequence encodes CASSDTGTGQPTNYGYTF.